This T cell receptor beta chain is from a study of blood T cell repertoires in COVID-19. Across the whole study: The samples span acute and convalescent COVID-19 from the United States, Italy and Spain. PBMCs, B-cell-depleted T cells, or T cells were the source of the cDNA or gDNA that made up the material.

Per the authors' pipeline: Cell counts per sample came from amplifying reference gene primers. Repertoires were generated with immunoSEQ multiplex PCR, while TCRdb's copy carries only in-frame clones and drops some. V and J calls plus clone size are reproduced from that table; the DNA served to infer D and trimming. The repertoire consists of about 200,000 clones, with roughly 90% occurring once and the leading ten covering about 0.81%. CDR1 and CDR2 (germline): MNHEY, SMNVEV (reference sequence). This CDR3 has 14 residues. The trim removed 6 bases at V and 7 bases at J, leaving 5 bases unmatched. The TCR was taken from a woman between 70 and 85 years old with acute or convalescent COVID-19. The gene calls are TRBV27 and TRBJ2-7, with 14 bases lining up with TRBD2. The sample was peripheral blood. DNA for the CDR3: TGTGCCAGCAGCCAGGGACTAGCGGGAGTTGAGCAGTACTTC. Its protein product is CASSQGLAGVEQYF.